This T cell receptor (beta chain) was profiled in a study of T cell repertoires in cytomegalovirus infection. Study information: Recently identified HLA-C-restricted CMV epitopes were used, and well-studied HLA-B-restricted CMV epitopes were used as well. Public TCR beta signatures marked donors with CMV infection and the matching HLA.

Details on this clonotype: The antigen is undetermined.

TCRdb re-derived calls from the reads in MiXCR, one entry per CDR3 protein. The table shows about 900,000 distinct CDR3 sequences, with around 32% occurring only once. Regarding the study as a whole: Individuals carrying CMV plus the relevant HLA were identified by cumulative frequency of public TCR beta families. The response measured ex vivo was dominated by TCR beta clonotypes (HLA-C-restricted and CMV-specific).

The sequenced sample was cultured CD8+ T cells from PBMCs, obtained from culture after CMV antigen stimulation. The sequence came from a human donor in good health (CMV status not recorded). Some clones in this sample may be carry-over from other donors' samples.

This CDR3 is CASSQDFTSMYEQYF. Here the CDR3 DNA reads TGCGCCAGCAGCCAAGATTTCACTAGCATGTACGAGCAGTACTTC. This chain uses TRBV4-3 with TRBJ2-7; D may be TRBD2 (6 bases). The germline V gene encodes CDR1 LGHNA and CDR2 YSLEER. V shed 0 bases and J shed 4 bases, with 13 bases lying between them. The CDR3 is made up of 15 amino acids.